The source of this T cell receptor (beta chain) is a study of T cell changes during pregnancy in multiple sclerosis (dated by TCRdb to about 2019). Broadly, across the study: Changes in the T cell repertoire over the course of pregnancy were examined in this study in women with multiple sclerosis.

The library was prepared using the immunoSEQ multiplex PCR assay. This is the immuneACCESS table as TCRdb keeps it, with only in-frame sequences that have V and J called. A part of the clones is gone; compared with another copy, unresolved V genes explain less than half, and the rest is unexplained. Within this sample are 75,000 to 95,000 clones, with under 95% of them counted one time only. The ten largest clones take up 1.5% to 2% of the sample. On this clone itself: Its antigen target is currently unknown. No much larger clone is present one base from it, and per-base qualities are unavailable.

Its CDR3 holds 12 amino acids, cysteine through phenylalanine. Only CDR3 DNA remains: 36 bases, in frame from the first base. Sequences MNHNY (CDR1) and SVGAGI (CDR2) are obtained from the germline V gene (reference sequence). Cut back by 2 bases and 7 bases, the V and J ends lie 8 bases apart. The receptor's source is a female donor in good health, enrolled as a control in a pregnancy study. This receptor chain uses TRBV6-6 and TRBJ1-1; the D segment cannot be called with confidence. The sample here was peripheral blood, taken in the first trimester of pregnancy. The sequence in DNA is TGTGCCAGCAGTTACCGGGGAATTGAAGCTTTCTTT. Its product reads: CASSYRGIEAFF.